This T cell receptor beta chain is drawn from a study of vaccination effects on CD4 cells after COVID-19. Overall study context: Antigen-specific CD4+ T cells were expanded with viral peptide pools in the ViraFEST assay before sequencing. Post-vaccine samples followed the second dose by a median of 72 days.

Generated by immunoSEQ multiplex PCR, the TCRdb table keeps only in-frame clones and is missing some. There are 60,000 to 80,000 clones in the sample; roughly 81% occur only once, and 2.2% lies in the top ten. Study findings and constraints: Only a single clone (1 of 255 vaccine-induced clones in healthy vaccinees) cross-reacted with common cold coronaviruses.

This clone is a singleton in its sample. Its antigen is unknown. On day 10 of culture, CD4+ T cells were separated out. Participants got two doses of BNT162b2 or mRNA-1273 vaccine. Both day 3 and day 7 saw half the medium replaced with IL-2 medium. There are 18 residues in the CDR3. Trimming removed 0 bases from V and 3 bases from J, with 21 bases in between. CDR1 and CDR2 from the germline V gene are WNHNN and SYGVQD (reference sequence). The material was CD4+ T cells from PBMCs cultured without peptide, obtained after COVID-19 vaccination. The V call is TRBV10-1, the J call TRBJ2-7, with D maybe TRBD2 (7 bases). This sequence was found in a human donor who received a COVID-19 vaccine. DNA of the CDR3: TGCGCCAGCAGTGAGTCTCTAAGGGGGGGGATGGGTATCTACGAGCAGTACGTC. Translating it yields CASSESLRGGMGIYEQYV.